The 27 T cell receptor beta chains below all came from one sample that was sequenced in a study of neoadjuvant nivolumab and ipilimumab in lung cancer. This table comes from immunoSEQ multiplex PCR, and its TCRdb copy is limited to in-frame clones, with some not included. The data hold some 9,700 clones, with approximately 77% observed a single time. The sequenced sample was tumor tissue, obtained after neoadjuvant nivolumab, alone or with ipilimumab, at or shortly before surgery. The receptor source for this set is an adult with non-small cell lung cancer. Some clones in this sample may be carry-over from other donors' samples.

This rearrangement joins TRBV2 to TRBJ1-5; 8 bases align to TRBD1. Germline assignment: CDR1 SNHLY and CDR2 FYNNEI. The V segment lost 6 bases and the J segment 2 bases; nucleotides outside the gene matches: 3. There are 14 residues in the CDR3. CDR3: CASRGQVGNQPQHF. CDR3 DNA sequence: TGTGCCAGCAGGGGACAGGTGGGCAATCAGCCCCAGCATTTT.

The V gene is TRBV2, the J gene TRBJ2-7, with 8 bases aligning to TRBD1. Germline V CDR1 and CDR2: SNHLY, FYNNEI. Losses at the gene ends were 4 bases for V and 0 bases for J; bases not matched to a gene: 14. The CDR3 runs 18 residues. In DNA form, the CDR3 reads TGTGCCAGCAGTGTTGGGCAGGGGGCCCCAACCTTCTCCTACGAGCAGTACTTC. It is translated as CASSVGQGAPTFSYEQYF. Using reference TRBV2 and TRBJ2-7 for the parts outside the CDR3, the full variable domain is EPEVTQTPSHQVTQMGQEVILRCVPISNHLYFYWYRQILGQKVEFLVSFYNNEISEKSEIFDDQFSVERPDGSNFTLKIRSTKLEDSAMYFCASSVGQGAPTFSYEQYFGPGTRLTVT.

The chain uses TRBV6-5 and TRBJ1-2, with D perhaps matching TRBD1 (6 bases). Deletions cut 6 bases from V and 7 bases from J, with 21 bases between. Germline CDR1 and CDR2: MNHEY and SVGAGI. The CDR3 covers 15 residues. CDR3 coding DNA: TGTGCCAGCAGCACTACAGGGAACGCATATAGTGGCTACACCTTC. The encoded protein is CASSTTGNAYSGYTF.

This clone was recorded once. CDR3 sequence reads: CASSSQVVTEAFF. Here the CDR3 DNA reads TGCGCCAGCAGCTCCCAGGTGGTCACTGAAGCTTTCTTT. J is TRBJ1-1 and V is TRBV5-1; D remains unclear. Trimming shortened V by 3 bases and J by 4 bases, and 10 bases separated the two germline ends. The V gene's germline CDR1 is SGHRS and CDR2 YFSETQ. The CDR3 length is 13 residues.

This chain joins TRBV5-5 and TRBJ2-3; a weak D match, TRBD1 (5 bases). Trimming took off 5 bases at V and 0 bases at J, with 13 bases between the two ends. The CDR3 consists of 15 residues. In germline, CDR1 is SGHKS, CDR2 YYEKEE (reference sequence). The CDR3 bases are TGTGCCAGCAGATATGACAGCCCTAGCACAGATACGCAGTATTTT. Its protein product is CASRYDSPSTDTQYF.

The rearrangement uses TRBV11-1 and TRBJ1-1; 9 bases match TRBD1. CDR3 length equals 17 residues. Looked up from germline, CDR1 is SGHAT and CDR2 is FQDESV (reference sequence). Trimming removed 0 bases from V and 0 bases from J; junction bases left unmatched: 5. The CDR3 is CASSLAGTGTLNTEAFF. CDR3 in DNA: TGTGCCAGCAGCTTAGCGGGGACAGGGACCTTGAACACTGAAGCTTTCTTT.

This clone appeared a few times. V gene TRBV5-1 combines with J gene TRBJ2-6; 15 positions agree with TRBD2. Germline V gene data show CDR1 as SGHRS and CDR2 as YFSETQ. The CDR3 loop spans 20 amino acids. With V trimmed by 3 bases and J by 2 bases, 9 bases remained unmatched. CDR3 loop: CASSWGLAGGGVPGANVLTF. CDR3 DNA sequence: TGCGCCAGCAGCTGGGGACTAGCGGGAGGAGGGGTCCCTGGGGCCAACGTCCTGACTTTC.

The genes are TRBV18 and TRBJ2-7, with 9 nucleotides matching TRBD1. Germline V gene data show CDR1 as KGHSH and CDR2 as LQKENI. The CDR3 length is 14 residues. With V trimmed by 0 bases and J by 3 bases, 0 bases remained unmatched. The CDR3 protein is CASSPPGQGYEQYF. The DNA of the CDR3 is TGTGCCAGCTCACCACCGGGACAGGGCTACGAGCAGTACTTC.

This clone has just a few counts. The rearrangement links TRBV30 to TRBJ2-7, with no clear D. Trimming took off 1 base at V and 1 base at J, with 5 bases between the two ends. Germline V gene lookup returns CDR1 GTSNPN and CDR2 SVGIG (reference sequence). The CDR3 has 12 amino acids. The chain's CDR3 is CAWSEGSYEQYF. The CDR3, as DNA: TGTGCCTGGAGTGAGGGATCCTACGAGCAGTACTTC.

The chain uses TRBV14 and TRBJ2-3; D might be TRBD1 (6 bases). The germline gives CDR1 SGHDN, CDR2 FVKESK. V lost 0 bases and J lost 6, with 19 bases in between. This CDR3 region has 17 residues. The DNA of the CDR3 is TGTGCCAGCAGCCAAGATTTGGGGGCCCTTGGCTACGATACGCAGTATTTT. Translated: CASSQDLGALGYDTQYF.

The chain links TRBV5-1 to TRBJ1-1; possible D gene TRBD1, 6 bases. Trimming removed 4 bases at V and 6 bases at J, with 19 bases between. The germline CDR1 and CDR2 sequences are SGHRS and YFSETQ. The CDR3 contains 15 residues. The CDR3 is CASSLTPGGNSEAFF. The CDR3 nucleotides are TGCGCCAGCAGCCTTACCCCGGGGGGCAACTCTGAAGCTTTCTTT.

V is TRBV4-1 and J is TRBJ2-7, with D tentatively TRBD1 (6 bases). The CDR3 length is 12 residues. Germline V gives CDR1 MGHRA, CDR2 YSYEKL. V lost 1 base, J lost 12 bases, and 13 bases lay in between. The CDR3 here is CASSQATGKRYF. The CDR3 DNA is TGCGCCAGCAGCCAAGCCACAGGGAAAAGGTACTTC.

This clone appeared a single time. V is TRBV18 and J is TRBJ1-2; TRBD1 matches 8 bases. Unmatched junction bases numbered 11, after V lost 9 bases and J lost 2 bases. Per germline, CDR1 KGHSH and CDR2 LQKENI. The CDR3 length is 15 residues. The CDR3 is CASTEGQGFNYGYTF. The DNA of the CDR3 is TGTGCCAGTACAGAAGGACAGGGTTTCAACTATGGCTACACCTTC.

The chain is built from TRBV11-3 and TRBJ2-1; D is possibly TRBD2 (6 bases). V gave up 4 bases and J gave up 8 bases, with 18 bases separating them. This CDR3 spans 15 amino acids. CDR1 is SGHNT and CDR2 is YENEEA in the germline V gene. The CDR3 nucleotides are TGTGCCAGCAGCTCAGACGGCGGAGGGGCGGATGAGCAGTTCTTC. It is translated as CASSSDGGGADEQFF.

V gene TRBV6-1 combines with J gene TRBJ1-3; 7 nucleotides line up with TRBD1. The trim removed 5 bases at V and 0 bases at J, leaving 4 bases unmatched. CDR3 length: 15 amino acids. The germline gives CDR1 MNHNS, CDR2 SASEGT. CDR3 bases: TGTGCCAGCAGTCCGGACAGGCGCTCTGGAAACACCATATATTTT. Translating gives CASSPDRRSGNTIYF.

The chain recombines TRBV5-1 with TRBJ1-1, with a tentative D call TRBD1 (5 bases). V was shortened by 4 bases and J by 4 bases, with 17 bases between the two germline ends. This CDR3 contains 15 residues. Per germline, CDR1 SGHRS and CDR2 YFSETQ. The CDR3 DNA follows: TGCGCCAGCAGCCCGACGATAGGGGTGGGCACTGAAGCTTTCTTT. Translation gives CASSPTIGVGTEAFF.

The gene calls are TRBV18 and TRBJ2-1; D not certain. The germline V gene has CDR1 KGHSH and CDR2 LQKENI. Trimming removed 3 bases from V and 6 bases from J, with 15 bases in between. The CDR3 has 15 amino acids. This CDR3 is CASSPVGEVRNEQFF. The CDR3 bases are TGTGCCAGCTCACCGGTCGGTGAGGTCCGCAATGAGCAGTTCTTC.

The chain links TRBV29-1 to TRBJ1-1; 10 bases are shared with TRBD1. The CDR3 consists of 16 residues. Unmatched junction bases numbered 8, after V lost 4 bases and J lost 0 bases. Germline assignment: CDR1 SQVTM and CDR2 ANQGSEA. This chain's CDR3 is CSVGGDRGIVNTEAFF. CDR3 coding DNA: TGCAGCGTTGGAGGGGACAGGGGAATCGTGAACACTGAAGCTTTCTTT. The full variable domain, in which reference TRBV29-1 and TRBJ1-1 provide the parts outside the CDR3, is SAVISQKPSRDICQRGTSLTIQCQVDSQVTMMFWYRQQPGQSLTLIATANQGSEATYESGFVIDKFPISRPNLTFSTLTVSNMSPEDSSIYLCSVGGDRGIVNTEAFFGQGTRLTVV.

This chain joins TRBV6-5 and TRBJ1-2, with D possibly TRBD1 on 5 matching bases. CDR3 length: 14 residues. V lost 5 bases to trimming and J lost 6 bases, with 16 bases between them. Germline assignment: CDR1 MNHEY and CDR2 SVGAGI. CDR3 residues: CASSQTAFGDGYTF. The DNA of the CDR3 is TGTGCCAGCAGTCAGACAGCTTTCGGGGATGGCTACACCTTC.

The chain has TRBV6-1 and TRBJ2-1; TRBD1 matches at 11 bases. From germline, CDR1 is MNHNS and CDR2 SASEGT. The CDR3 has 14 residues. Trimming at V came to 6 bases and at J to 8 bases, leaving 6 bases not matched to a gene. In DNA form, the CDR3 reads TGTGCCAGCAGGAAGGACAGGGGGCGCGATGAGCAGTTCTTC. This gives the protein CASRKDRGRDEQFF.

This chain links TRBV11-3 with TRBJ1-1; unclear D gene. Germline lookup yields CDR1 SGHNT and CDR2 YENEEA. The CDR3 spans 13 residues. V was shortened by 0 bases and J by 1 base, with 3 bases between the two germline ends. CDR3 sequence (DNA): TGTGCCAGCAGCTTAGAAGCGAACACTGAAGCTTTCTTT. Its translation is CASSLEANTEAFF.

The rearrangement links TRBV6-5 to TRBJ2-1; D is unclear. Germline V gene lookup returns CDR1 MNHEY and CDR2 SVGAGI. The CDR3 has 13 residues. Trimming shortened V by 2 bases and J by 7 bases, and 9 bases separated the two germline ends. CDR3 DNA: TGTGCCAGCAGTTACGGATCGGTTAATGAGCAGTTCTTC. Encoded protein: CASSYGSVNEQFF.

The chain uses TRBV7-9 and TRBJ2-3; 8 bases fit TRBD2. Per the germline V gene, CDR1 is SEHNR and CDR2 is FQNEAQ (reference sequence). The CDR3 totals 15 residues. The trim removed 5 bases at V and 11 bases at J, leaving 15 bases unmatched. The CDR3 reads CASSHGTNRGGWQYF. CDR3 DNA sequence: TGTGCCAGCAGCCACGGGACTAACCGGGGGGGTTGGCAGTATTTT.

The CDR3 spells CASSEIGPDLGNSPLHF. In DNA, the CDR3 is TGTGCCAGCAGTGAAATAGGCCCGGACCTCGGAAATTCACCCCTCCACTTT. V and J are TRBV6-1 and TRBJ1-6; D is unclear. The CDR3 length is 17 residues. Germline CDR1 reads MNHNS; CDR2 reads SASEGT. V was clipped by 2 bases and J by 7 bases, with 18 bases between them.

The table lists this clone with a count of one. J is TRBJ2-1 and V is TRBV10-2, with 7 bases fitting TRBD2. V was pared by 3 bases and J by 1 base, with 6 bases of the junction left unmatched. The CDR3 is 16 amino acids. Germline CDR1 is WSHSY and CDR2 is SAAADI. The CDR3 is CASSDGEGSSYNEQFF. As DNA, the CDR3 is TGCGCCAGCAGTGATGGGGAGGGCTCGTCCTACAATGAGCAGTTCTTC.

This clone showed up just once. J is TRBJ1-1 and V is TRBV6-5; 7 bases line up with TRBD1. J lost 0 bases, V lost 0 bases, and 4 bases had no gene match. Germline V gene lookup returns CDR1 MNHEY and CDR2 SVGAGI. The CDR3 contains 16 residues. In DNA, the CDR3 is TGTGCCAGCAGTTACTCTGGGAGGGGGCTGAACACTGAAGCTTTCTTT. Amino acids: CASSYSGRGLNTEAFF.

The chain uses TRBV5-1 and TRBJ2-7; 7 nucleotides agree with TRBD2. Unmatched junction bases numbered 10, after V lost 4 bases and J lost 0 bases. The CDR3 consists of 16 residues. From germline, CDR1 is SGHRS and CDR2 YFSETQ. The CDR3 spells CASSASPQRGSYEQYF. CDR3 nucleotide sequence: TGCGCCAGCAGCGCCAGTCCCCAGCGGGGCTCCTACGAGCAGTACTTC.